The rows below give T cell receptor beta chains drawn from one sample of a study of shared clonotypes between healthy human individuals. Clones were sequenced by immunoSEQ multiplex PCR, and TCRdb holds only the in-frame ones, with some missing. The sample comprises about 1 million clones, approximately 72% of which are singletons, and 1.4% rests with the top ten. Sample: memory CD4+ T cells sorted from blood. Receptors were obtained from a man aged 18 to 30 in good health. The CDR3 runs from the conserved cysteine through the conserved F or W. The D gene is left open where the match is weak. Clone size appears in some rows only: once, few, many, or a class for an expanded clone.

>few|TRBV4-1|TRBJ1-4|-
TGCGCCAGCAGCCAAGGGAGGGGGGGTGAAAAACTGTTTTTT
CASSQGRGGEKLFF
>-|TRBV18|TRBJ2-2|TRBD2
TGTGCCAGCTCACCACGACTAGCGGGAAATACGAACACCGGGGAGCTGTTTTTT
CASSPRLAGNTNTGELFF
>-|TRBV30|TRBJ2-2|-
TGTGCCTGGAGTGTACGTCGAAACGGCCGGGACACCGGGGAGCTGTTTTTT
CAWSVRRNGRDTGELFF
>-|TRBV5-4|TRBJ2-3|TRBD2
TGTGCCAGCAGCTTGGTCGGGAGGGCCAGCACAGATACGCAGTATTTT
CASSLVGRASTDTQYF
>-|TRBV28|TRBJ2-7|-
TGTGCCAGCAGTTTGGGGAGTACCGGGAAGAAGCAGTACTTC
CASSLGSTGKKQYF
>-|TRBV4-1|TRBJ2-1|-
TGCGCCAGCAGCCGAGGATGGGACAATGAGCAGTTCTTC
CASSRGWDNEQFF
>-|TRBV10-3|TRBJ2-5|-
TGTGCCATCAGTAAACAGGGTGGCGAAGAGACCCAGTACTTC
CAISKQGGEETQYF
>-|TRBV28|TRBJ2-7|-
TGTGCCAGCAGGAAAACCACGGGTCCGCGGTGGGGAAGCTCCTACGAGCAGTACTTC
CASRKTTGPRWGSSYEQYF
>-|TRBV11-3|TRBJ2-7|-
TGTGCCAGCAGCTTAGGTGGAAGCTCCTACGAGCAGTACTTC
CASSLGGSSYEQYF
>once|TRBV6-5|TRBJ1-2|-
TGTGCCAGCAGTTACGGGCAGGGTCTTTCCACCTTC
CASSYGQGLSTF
>-|TRBV5-1|TRBJ2-5|-
TGCGCCAGCAGCTTGAGTGGGAGCCAAGAGACCCAGTACTTC
CASSLSGSQETQYF
>-|TRBV30|TRBJ2-1|-
TGTGCCTGGAGTTCTGGACGCAATGAGCAGTTCTTC
CAWSSGRNEQFF
>-|TRBV2|TRBJ2-3|TRBD1
TGTGCCAGTCGGACAGGATCTAGCACAGATACGCAGTATTTT
CASRTGSSTDTQYF
>-|TRBV6-1|TRBJ2-7|TRBD1
TGTGCCAGCAGTGAATTCGGGACAGGGAACTCCTACGAGCAGTACTTC
CASSEFGTGNSYEQYF
>-|TRBV4-1|TRBJ2-5|-
TGCGCCAGCAGCCACTGGGGCAGGGGGGTTCAAGAGACCCAGTACTTC
CASSHWGRGVQETQYF
>-|TRBV5-1|TRBJ2-7|-
TGCGCCAGCAGCTTGGAGGGGGTGGGCTCCTACGAGCAGTACTTC
CASSLEGVGSYEQYF
>-|TRBV6-1|TRBJ1-2|-
TGTGCCAGCACGAGGGCCTATGGCTACACCTTC
CASTRAYGYTF
>few|TRBV2|TRBJ1-2|-
TGTGCCAGCAGTCGCAGGGTTAACTATGGCTACACCTTC
CASSRRVNYGYTF
>-|TRBV29-1|TRBJ2-5|TRBD2
TGCAGCGGCGGGACTAGCGGGGGTAGGACCCAGTACTTC
CSGGTSGGRTQYF
>-|TRBV7-2|TRBJ2-1|-
TGTGCCAGCAGTTTAACCGGGACGACGCACAATGAGCAGTTCTTC
CASSLTGTTHNEQFF
>-|TRBV10-3|TRBJ1-5|-
TGTGCCATCAGTGGGGGCGGTGGGGACAATCAGCCCCAGCATTTT
CAISGGGGDNQPQHF
>-|TRBV2|TRBJ1-2|-
TGTGCCAGCACTCGGGGGGCAAGTGGCTACACCTTC
CASTRGASGYTF
>once|TRBV12-1|TRBJ1-2|-
TGTGCCAGCAGCTCAACCGGACAGGGGGCGCGAGGCTACACCTTC
CASSSTGQGARGYTF
>-|TRBV5-1|TRBJ2-7|TRBD2
TGCGCCAGCAGCTTTGGCCCTAGCGGGAGGGCATCTACCTACGAGCAGTACTTC
CASSFGPSGRASTYEQYF
>-|TRBV4-2|TRBJ2-1|TRBD1
TGTGCCAGCAGCAGACAGGGCGGAGTCTACAATGAGCAGTTCTTC
CASSRQGGVYNEQFF
>-|TRBV28|TRBJ1-2|-
TGTGCCAGCAGTCCCTTGCAGGGAAATGGCTACACCTTC
CASSPLQGNGYTF
>-|TRBV4-3|TRBJ2-7|TRBD1
TGCGCCAGCAGCCTTTTACCCCCGGGACAGGGTACCTACGAGCAGTACTTC
CASSLLPPGQGTYEQYF
>-|TRBV9|TRBJ1-3|-
TGTGCCAGCAGCGACCAGTGGGGGGGCGGAAACACCATATATTTT
CASSDQWGGGNTIYF
>-|TRBV28|TRBJ2-2|-
TGTGCCAGCAGCACTTACAGGGTGGGGACGACCGGGGAGCTGTTTTTT
CASSTYRVGTTGELFF
>-|TRBV27|TRBJ2-7|TRBD1
TGTGCCAGCAGTTACACAGGGGACCTCTACGAGCAGTACTTC
CASSYTGDLYEQYF